The next 19 T cell receptor beta chains were all read from a single sample in a study of blood T cell repertoires in COVID-19. The assay was immunoSEQ multiplex PCR, and TCRdb's table has in-frame clones only and misses some. The table has hundreds of thousands of clones, under 90% seen once. Specimen: PBMCs or T cells enriched from blood (not recorded which). The receptors derive from a man younger than 35 who had recovered from COVID-19.

This chain uses TRBV11-2 with TRBJ2-6; weak D call: TRBD1 (6 bases). The CDR3 has 17 amino acids. Germline lookup yields CDR1 SGHAT and CDR2 FQNNGV. The V and J ends lost 5 bases and 0 bases respectively, with 14 bases between them. CDR3 nucleotide sequence: TGTGCCAGCAGCCCAGGGGTGGGGATCTCTGGGGCCAACGTCCTGACTTTC. This translates into CASSPGVGISGANVLTF.

The genes are TRBV7-9 and TRBJ1-1, with 9 bases matching TRBD1. Germline V gene data show CDR1 as SEHNR and CDR2 as FQNEAQ (reference sequence). V lost 3 bases to trimming and J lost 8 bases; unmatched junction nucleotides: 7. This CDR3 is 14 amino acids long. As DNA, the CDR3 is TGTGCCAGCAGCTTTACTGCCACAGGGGGCGAAGCTTTCTTT. This translates into CASSFTATGGEAFF.

The chain has TRBV5-5 and TRBJ2-1; 7 bases align to TRBD1. This CDR3 is 13 amino acids long. Germline CDR1 SGHKS, CDR2 YYEKEE (reference sequence). J lost 9 bases, V lost 4 bases, and 7 bases had no gene match. The CDR3 loop is CASSLTQGIEQFF. The CDR3 DNA reads as TGTGCCAGCAGCCTAACACAGGGGATTGAGCAGTTCTTC.

This CDR3 reads CASRRRGIRRTEAFF. Here the CDR3 DNA reads TGTGCCAGCAGGCGTAGAGGGATTCGGCGTACTGAAGCTTTCTTT. The chain uses TRBV2 and TRBJ1-1; no clear D. In germline, CDR1 is SNHLY, CDR2 FYNNEI. The V end lost 6 bases, the J end lost 5 bases, and 19 bases lay between the germline ends. The CDR3 loop spans 15 amino acids.

The V gene is TRBV6-5, the J gene TRBJ1-5; 8 nucleotides agree with TRBD1. Trimming removed 8 bases from V and 0 bases from J; junction bases left unmatched: 6. This CDR3 is built from 15 residues. Germline V CDR1 and CDR2: MNHEY, SVGAGI. The CDR3 sequence: CASRTGQNSNQPQHF. CDR3 nucleotide sequence: TGTGCCAGCCGGACAGGGCAAAATAGCAATCAGCCCCAGCATTTT.

The gene calls are TRBV6-1 and TRBJ2-5; TRBD2 aligns across 12 bases. After removal of 1 base from V and 4 bases from J, the junction contained 4 bases not matched to a gene. The CDR3 runs 16 residues. Germline CDR1 is MNHNS and CDR2 is SASEGT. The CDR3 sequence: CASSEETSGSRETQYF. CDR3 sequence (DNA): TGTGCCAGCAGTGAAGAGACTAGCGGGAGTAGAGAGACCCAGTACTTC.

The rearrangement links TRBV19 to TRBJ1-2, with a tentative D call TRBD1 (6 bases). V shed 6 bases and J shed 8 bases, with 28 bases lying between them. Per the germline V gene, CDR1 is LNHDA and CDR2 is SQIVND (reference sequence). There are 17 residues in the CDR3. This CDR3 reads CASSKYSGGDNPRGYTF. CDR3 in DNA: TGTGCCAGTAGCAAGTATAGTGGGGGGGACAATCCTCGCGGCTACACCTTC.

The chain recombines TRBV11-1 with TRBJ2-7; 10 bases map to TRBD1. J gave up 2 bases and V 5 bases, and 6 bases lay outside the gene matches. The CDR3 is made up of 15 amino acids. The germline gives CDR1 SGHAT, CDR2 FQDESV (reference sequence). As DNA, the CDR3 is TGTGCCAGCAGCCCCACCGGGACAGGGGCCTACGAGCAGTACTTC. Its translation is CASSPTGTGAYEQYF.

This chain connects TRBV14 to TRBJ2-5, with D perhaps matching TRBD1 (6 bases). The CDR3 runs to 16 residues. Germline CDR1 is SGHDN and CDR2 is FVKESK. Trimming removed 4 bases from V and 5 bases from J, with 20 bases in between. DNA for the CDR3: TGTGCCAGCAGCCGCCAGTTCCTACAGGGCGGGGAGACCCAGTACTTC. Translated: CASSRQFLQGGETQYF. The full variable domain, its missing parts supplied by reference TRBV14 and TRBJ2-5, is EAGVTQFPSHSVIEKGQTVTLRCDPISGHDNLYWYRRVMGKEIKFLLHFVKESKQDESGMPNNRFLAERTGGTYSTLKVQPAELEDSGVYFCASSRQFLQGGETQYFGPGTRLLVL.

The V and J genes are TRBV30 and TRBJ1-5; no reliable D call. The CDR3 is made up of 13 amino acids. Germline V gene data show CDR1 as GTSNPN and CDR2 as SVGIG (reference sequence). The V and J ends lost 2 bases and 6 bases respectively, with 11 bases between them. In nucleotides, the CDR3 is TGTGCCTGGAGTACGGGGAAAGGTCAGCCCCAGCATTTT. Residues: CAWSTGKGQPQHF.

This chain joins TRBV27 and TRBJ2-7, with TRBD1 identical over 8 bases. The CDR3 consists of 14 residues. Germline CDR1 reads MNHEY; CDR2 reads SMNVEV (reference sequence). Unmatched junction bases numbered 12, after V lost 9 bases and J lost 5 bases. The CDR3 DNA follows: TGTGCCAGTGGTCAGCGGACAGGGATGGACGAGCAGTACTTC. Translation: CASGQRTGMDEQYF.

V usage is TRBV7-9 and J usage is TRBJ2-7; 8 bases match TRBD1. V shed 3 bases and J 5 bases; nucleotides not matched to a gene: 12. The CDR3 totals 16 residues. The germline gives CDR1 SEHNR, CDR2 FQNEAQ (reference sequence). The CDR3 region is CASSLQRQGPSDEQYF. CDR3 DNA: TGTGCCAGCAGCTTGCAGAGACAGGGGCCGAGTGACGAGCAGTACTTC. Supplemented by reference TRBV7-9 and TRBJ2-7, the full variable domain reads DTGVSQNPRHKITKRGQNVTFRCDPISEHNRLYWYRQTLGQGPEFLTYFQNEAQLEKSRLLSDRFSAERPKGSFSTLEIQRTEQGDSAMYLCASSLQRQGPSDEQYFGPGTRLTVT.

The chain links TRBV6-5 to TRBJ1-1, with D possibly being TRBD1 (5 bases). Deletions cut 8 bases from V and 5 bases from J, with 15 bases between. CDR3 length equals 13 residues. Germline V gene data show CDR1 as MNHEY and CDR2 as SVGAGI. CDR3 DNA: TGTGCCAGCCGCAGGCCCGGGGGGACTGAAGCTTTCTTT. Translating gives CASRRPGGTEAFF.

Only one count was recorded for this clone. The V and J genes are TRBV4-1 and TRBJ2-7, with D unclear. The V and J ends lost 8 bases and 3 bases respectively, with 14 bases between them. CDR1 and CDR2 (germline): MGHRA, YSYEKL. This CDR3 spans 13 amino acids. CDR3 protein: CASGPVSSYEQYF. CDR3 coding DNA: TGCGCCAGCGGTCCTGTCTCTAGCTACGAGCAGTACTTC.

The CDR3, as DNA: TGTGCCAGCAGTGAAGTCTTTGGCAGGGGCACCTACGAGCAGTACTTC. As protein: CASSEVFGRGTYEQYF. The chain carries TRBV6-1 and TRBJ2-7; tentative D call: TRBD1 (6 bases). In germline, CDR1 is MNHNS, CDR2 SASEGT. Trimming took 1 base from V and 2 from J, leaving 15 bases between them. The CDR3 extends over 16 amino acids.

This sequence joins TRBV15 and TRBJ2-7, with D maybe TRBD1 (5 bases). CDR3 size: 14 residues. Trimming took off 2 bases at V and 6 bases at J, with 14 bases between the two ends. Per the germline V gene, CDR1 is LNHNV and CDR2 is YYDKDF (reference sequence). The CDR3 region has the DNA TGTGCCACCAGCAGAAGACCTCAGGGTCCCGAGCAGTACTTC. As protein: CATSRRPQGPEQYF.

This rearrangement joins TRBV7-8 to TRBJ1-5, with 8 positions matching TRBD1. CDR1 and CDR2 (germline): SGHVS, FQNEAQ. J gave up 10 bases and V 5 bases, and 10 bases lay outside the gene matches. This CDR3 is 14 amino acids long. The CDR3 protein is CASSQDRDLIPQHF. The CDR3 bases are TGTGCCAGCAGCCAGGACAGGGATCTCATCCCCCAGCATTTT.

The V gene is TRBV7-6, the J gene TRBJ2-3; 9 bases align to TRBD2. Germline-derived CDR1 and CDR2 are SGHVS and FNYEAQ. CDR3 length equals 16 residues. Trimming at V came to 0 bases and at J to 2 bases, leaving 3 bases not matched to a gene. For the CDR3, the DNA is TGTGCCAGCAGCTTAGCTGCGGGGGGGCCCACAGATACGCAGTATTTT. Amino acid sequence: CASSLAAGGPTDTQYF.

This clone appeared a single time. This rearrangement joins TRBV7-8 to TRBJ2-5, with D possibly being TRBD2 (7 bases). Germline V gene sequence: CDR1 SGHVS, CDR2 FQNEAQ. This CDR3 has 14 amino acids. V shed 0 bases and J shed 4 bases, with 9 bases lying between them. CDR3 nucleotides: TGTGCCAGCAGCTTAGCAGGGGGGGGAGAGACCCAGTACTTC. It codes for CASSLAGGGETQYF.